This paragraph reports one T cell receptor beta chain. Its target is unknown. The data are from a study of cytomegalovirus exposure and HLA in healthy donors. About the study: One earlier analysis, a look at about 179 million T cells, found some 120 million unique TCR beta sequences. Study-wide findings and caveats: V- and J-gene trimming of TCR beta was linked (in a later analysis) to a missense DCLRE1C variant. In a later analysis, across HLA loci, associated TCR counts were highest for DRB1, lowest for HLA-C. In an earlier analysis, in some 540 donors, most V segments appeared productive either ~90% or ~30% of the time.

The PCR employed 60 Vbeta primers together with 13 Jbeta primers. Method: immunoSEQ multiplex PCR; TCRdb's copy keeps in-frame clones and lacks some. The profile shows more than 80,000 clones, around 64% of them singletons. Germline V gene data show CDR1 as MNHEY and CDR2 as SVGAGI. V lost 5 bases and J lost 3, with 13 bases in between. CDR3 length equals 14 residues. This rearrangement joins TRBV6-5 to TRBJ1-2; no clear D. The sequenced sample consisted of PBMCs. The TCR originated in a man between 60 and 75 years old in good health and CMV-seronegative. The chain's CDR3 is CASSPEPGYYGYTF. The CDR3 DNA reads as TGTGCCAGCAGTCCCGAACCGGGGTACTATGGCTACACCTTC.